This T cell receptor beta chain appears in the sequencing data of a study of graft-versus-host responses after intestinal transplantation. Study-wide results and caveats: Recipient marrow showed GvH clones, some seen first in ileum or blood.

Some clones are missing from TCRdb's copy, which holds only in-frame ones; the method was immunoSEQ multiplex PCR. The data show more than 65,000 clones, with approximately 90% seen just once and about 7.3% held by the top ten. CDR1 is WSHSY, CDR2 SAAADI, per germline. V lost 2 bases and J 4 bases, leaving 12 bases between the germline ends. The CDR3 consists of 15 residues. In the case of this clone: Its matching antigen is unknown.

The input for sequencing was unstimulated CD8+ T cells sorted from spleen or lymph node cells, taken before transplant. This clonotype was obtained from a human donor who was the organ donor for an intestinal transplant. This chain joins TRBV10-2 and TRBJ1-5; no definite D call. The CDR3 nucleotides read TGCGCCAGCAGTGAGACGAGGGAAGGGAATCAGCCCCAGCATTTT. It yields the protein CASSETREGNQPQHF.